This paragraph reports one T cell receptor beta chain. Its matching antigen is unknown. CD8 cells classed as naive were CD45RO-negative and positively selected for CCR7, excluding terminally differentiated effector memory CD45RA+ cells. The study drew its donors from healthy HIV-negative adults without recent acute infections or vaccinations. The data originate from a study of shared clonotypes between healthy human individuals. Overall study: Three CD4 naive, three CD4 memory, two CD8 naive and one CD8 memory plate were used per donor.

Germline CDR1 reads MNHEY; CDR2 reads SMNVEV (reference sequence). With V trimmed by 5 bases and J by 5 bases, 13 bases remained unmatched. The CDR3 is 18 amino acids. Clones were read by immunoSEQ multiplex PCR, and TCRdb kept only the in-frame ones, dropping some. The sample yields about 2,200,000 clones, about 92% seen once. Findings and caveats of the study: When compared with the clonotypes that were shared by all four sorted-subset donors, the non-shared clonotypes turned out to have lower generation probabilities. Sharing across four donors was highest in naive CD4 (roughly 5%) and lowest in memory CD8 (roughly 0.4%).

The chain couples TRBV27 to TRBJ2-1; TRBD2 matches at 12 bases. Material: naive CD8+ T cells from PBMCs. This TCR came from a man in his late teens or twenties in good health. Some clones in this sample may be carry-over from other donors' samples. CDR3 in DNA: TGTGCCAGCAGTCTCCCCCGGACTAGCGGGACCCTAGACAATGAGCAGTTCTTC. This encodes CASSLPRTSGTLDNEQFF.